This T cell receptor beta chain is drawn from a study of Ad26.COV2.S vaccination and SARS-CoV-2 variants. Background on the study: By the intramuscular route, Ad26.COV2.S was given once, or twice 56 days apart.

Libraries were prepared by immunoSEQ multiplex PCR; TCRdb keeps only in-frame clonotypes and omits some of them. The table lists more than 300,000 clones, about 86% of them singletons. Treatment defined: around 19 received Ad26.COV2.S at low or high dose, single or two shots; roughly five received placebo; per-sample allocation not given. Day 63 following the first vaccine or placebo injection was when the samples were taken. Ad26.COV2.S expressed prefusion-stabilized spike from the original Wuhan strain. The ends were cut back, 2 bases at V and 3 bases at J, with 11 bases in the middle. CDR1 MNHEY and CDR2 SVGAGI come from the germline V gene. This CDR3 spans 15 amino acids.

Material: peripheral blood, obtained in a trial of Ad26.COV2.S vaccine versus placebo. The sequence came from a person between 18 and 65 years old who received the Ad26.COV2.S COVID-19 vaccine or a placebo. The V call is TRBV6-5, the J call TRBJ1-5, with D perhaps TRBD1 (5 bases). CDR3: CASSYDPTVNQPQHF. The DNA for the CDR3 is TGTGCCAGCAGTTACGACCCGACAGTCAATCAGCCCCAGCATTTT.